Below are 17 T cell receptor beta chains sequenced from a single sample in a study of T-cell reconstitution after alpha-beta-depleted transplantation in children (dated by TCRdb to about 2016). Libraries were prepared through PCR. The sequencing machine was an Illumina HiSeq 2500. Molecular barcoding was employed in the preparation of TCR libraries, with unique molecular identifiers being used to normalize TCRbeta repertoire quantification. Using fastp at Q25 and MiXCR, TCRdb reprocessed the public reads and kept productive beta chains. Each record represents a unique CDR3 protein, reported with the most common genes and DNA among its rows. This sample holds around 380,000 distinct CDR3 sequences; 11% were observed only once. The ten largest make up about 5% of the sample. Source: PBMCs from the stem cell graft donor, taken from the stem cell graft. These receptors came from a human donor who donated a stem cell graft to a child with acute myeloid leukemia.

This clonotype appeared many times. The CDR3 sequence: CASKDSGSPLHF. CDR3 bases: TGTGCCAGCAAGGACAGCGGTTCACCCCTCCACTTT. The V call is TRBV7-9, the J call TRBJ1-6; a possible D gene is TRBD1 (6 bases). Deletions cut 7 bases from V and 9 bases from J, with 10 bases between. CDR3 length equals 12 residues. The V gene's germline CDR1 is SEHNR and CDR2 FQNEAQ (reference sequence).

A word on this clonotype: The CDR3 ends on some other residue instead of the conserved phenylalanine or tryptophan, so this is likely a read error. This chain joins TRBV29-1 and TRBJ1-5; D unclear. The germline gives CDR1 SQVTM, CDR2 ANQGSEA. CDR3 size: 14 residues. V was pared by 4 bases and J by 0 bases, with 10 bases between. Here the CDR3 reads CSVGTDYSNQPQHV. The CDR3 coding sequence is TGCAGCGTTGGGACTGATTATAGCAATCAGCCCCAGCATGTT.

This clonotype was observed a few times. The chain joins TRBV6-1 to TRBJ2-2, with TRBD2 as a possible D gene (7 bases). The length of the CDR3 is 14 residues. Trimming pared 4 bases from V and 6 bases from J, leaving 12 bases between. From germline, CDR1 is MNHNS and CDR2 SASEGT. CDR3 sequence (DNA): TGTGCCAGCAGTGCTCGGGGGGCGCCCGGGGAGCTGTTTTTT. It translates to CASSARGAPGELFF.

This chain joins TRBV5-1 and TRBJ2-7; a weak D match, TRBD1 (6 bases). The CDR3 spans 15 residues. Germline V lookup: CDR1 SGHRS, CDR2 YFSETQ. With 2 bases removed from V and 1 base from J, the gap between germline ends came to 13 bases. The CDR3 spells CASSLPEQGSYEQYF. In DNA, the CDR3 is TGCGCCAGCAGCTTACCGGAACAGGGATCCTACGAGCAGTACTTC.

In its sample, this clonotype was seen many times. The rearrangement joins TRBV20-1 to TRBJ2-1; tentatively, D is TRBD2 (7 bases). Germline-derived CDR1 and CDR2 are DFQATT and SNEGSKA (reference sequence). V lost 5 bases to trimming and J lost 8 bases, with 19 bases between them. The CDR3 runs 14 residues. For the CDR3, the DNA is TGCAGTGCTTCGATGGGGCTAGGGGGGGATGAGCAGTTCTTC. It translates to CSASMGLGGDEQFF.

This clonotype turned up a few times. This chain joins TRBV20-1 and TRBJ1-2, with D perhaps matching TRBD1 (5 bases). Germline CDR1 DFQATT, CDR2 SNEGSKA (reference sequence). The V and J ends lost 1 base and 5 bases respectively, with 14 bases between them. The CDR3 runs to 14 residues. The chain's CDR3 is CSARGPGLQYGYTF. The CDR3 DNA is TGCAGTGCTAGAGGGCCGGGACTCCAGTATGGCTACACCTTC.

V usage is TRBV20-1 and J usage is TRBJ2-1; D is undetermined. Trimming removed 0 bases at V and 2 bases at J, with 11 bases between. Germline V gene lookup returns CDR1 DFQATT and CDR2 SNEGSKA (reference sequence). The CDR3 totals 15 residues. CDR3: CSARDPWGTYNEQFF. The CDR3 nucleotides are TGCAGTGCTAGAGATCCCTGGGGTACCTACAATGAGCAGTTCTTC.

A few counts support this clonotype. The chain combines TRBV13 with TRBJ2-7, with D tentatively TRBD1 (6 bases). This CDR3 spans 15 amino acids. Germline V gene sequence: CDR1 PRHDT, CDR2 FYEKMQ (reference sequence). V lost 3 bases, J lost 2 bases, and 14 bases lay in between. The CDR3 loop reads CASSLGDTGPYEQYF. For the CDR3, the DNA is TGTGCCAGCAGCTTGGGGGACACAGGTCCCTACGAGCAGTACTTC.

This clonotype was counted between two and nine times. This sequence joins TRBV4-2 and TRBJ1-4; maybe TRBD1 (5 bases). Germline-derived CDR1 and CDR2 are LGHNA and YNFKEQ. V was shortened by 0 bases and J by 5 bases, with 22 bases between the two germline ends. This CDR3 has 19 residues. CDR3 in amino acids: CASSQDGWTWGGLNEKLFF. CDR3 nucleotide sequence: TGTGCCAGCAGCCAAGACGGGTGGACATGGGGGGGTTTGAATGAAAAACTGTTTTTT.

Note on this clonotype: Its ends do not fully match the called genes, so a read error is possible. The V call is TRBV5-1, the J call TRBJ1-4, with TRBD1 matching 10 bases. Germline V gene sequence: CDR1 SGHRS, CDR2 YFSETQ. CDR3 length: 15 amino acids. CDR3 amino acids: CASGLDGQGDEKLFF. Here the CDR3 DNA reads TGCGCCAGCGGCTTGGACGGACAGGGGGACGAAAAACTGTTTTTT.

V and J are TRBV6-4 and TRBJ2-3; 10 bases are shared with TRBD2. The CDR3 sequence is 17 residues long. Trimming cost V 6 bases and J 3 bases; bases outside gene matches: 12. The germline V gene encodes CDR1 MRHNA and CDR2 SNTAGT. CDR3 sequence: CASSPKGAGGLTDTQYF. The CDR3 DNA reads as TGTGCCAGCAGCCCCAAGGGAGCGGGGGGGCTTACAGATACGCAGTATTTT.

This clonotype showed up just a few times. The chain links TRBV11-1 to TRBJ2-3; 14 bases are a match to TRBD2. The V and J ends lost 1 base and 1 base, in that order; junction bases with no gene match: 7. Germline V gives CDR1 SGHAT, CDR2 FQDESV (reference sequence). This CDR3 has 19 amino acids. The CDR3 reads CASSLVVGGLAGGTDTQYF. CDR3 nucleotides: TGTGCCAGCAGCTTAGTAGTCGGGGGACTAGCGGGGGGCACAGATACGCAGTATTTT.

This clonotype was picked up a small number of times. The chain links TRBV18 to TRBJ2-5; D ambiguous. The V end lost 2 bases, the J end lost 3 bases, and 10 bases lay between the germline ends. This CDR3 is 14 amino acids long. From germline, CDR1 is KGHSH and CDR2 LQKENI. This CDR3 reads CASSPSQSKETQYF. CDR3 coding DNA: TGTGCCAGCTCACCATCCCAGTCGAAAGAGACCCAGTACTTC. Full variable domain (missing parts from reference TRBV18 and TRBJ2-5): NAGVMQNPRHLVRRRGQEARLRCSPMKGHSHVYWYRQLPEEGLKFMVYLQKENIIDESGMPKERFSAEFPKEGPSILRIQQVVRGDSAAYFCASSPSQSKETQYFGPGTRLLVL.

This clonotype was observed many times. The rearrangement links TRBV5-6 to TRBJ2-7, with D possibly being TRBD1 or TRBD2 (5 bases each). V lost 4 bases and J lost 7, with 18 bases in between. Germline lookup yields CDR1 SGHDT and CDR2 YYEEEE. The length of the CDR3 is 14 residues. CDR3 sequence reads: CASSTGTRLGEQYV. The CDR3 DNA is TGTGCCAGCAGCACCGGGACCCGGCTGGGTGAGCAGTACGTC.

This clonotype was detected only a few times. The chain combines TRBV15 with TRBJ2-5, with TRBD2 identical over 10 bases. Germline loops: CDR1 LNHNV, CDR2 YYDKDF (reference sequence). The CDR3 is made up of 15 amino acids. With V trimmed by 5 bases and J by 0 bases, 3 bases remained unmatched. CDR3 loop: CATSSLAGDQETQYF. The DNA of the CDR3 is TGTGCCACCAGCTCGCTAGCGGGGGACCAAGAGACCCAGTACTTC.

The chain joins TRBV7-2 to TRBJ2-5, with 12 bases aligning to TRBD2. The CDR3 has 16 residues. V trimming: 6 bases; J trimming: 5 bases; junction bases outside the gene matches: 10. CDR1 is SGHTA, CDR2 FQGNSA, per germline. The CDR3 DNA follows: TGTGCCAGCAGGACCACCGGCCTAGCGGGGGGGGAGACCCAGTACTTC. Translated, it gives CASRTTGLAGGETQYF.

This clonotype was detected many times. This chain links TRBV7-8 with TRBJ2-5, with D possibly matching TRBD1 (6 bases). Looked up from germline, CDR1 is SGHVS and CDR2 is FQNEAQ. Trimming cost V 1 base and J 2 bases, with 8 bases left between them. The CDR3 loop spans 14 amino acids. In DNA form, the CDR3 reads TGTGCCAGCAGCTTAGGAGGGGGTCAAGAGACCCAGTACTTC. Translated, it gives CASSLGGGQETQYF.